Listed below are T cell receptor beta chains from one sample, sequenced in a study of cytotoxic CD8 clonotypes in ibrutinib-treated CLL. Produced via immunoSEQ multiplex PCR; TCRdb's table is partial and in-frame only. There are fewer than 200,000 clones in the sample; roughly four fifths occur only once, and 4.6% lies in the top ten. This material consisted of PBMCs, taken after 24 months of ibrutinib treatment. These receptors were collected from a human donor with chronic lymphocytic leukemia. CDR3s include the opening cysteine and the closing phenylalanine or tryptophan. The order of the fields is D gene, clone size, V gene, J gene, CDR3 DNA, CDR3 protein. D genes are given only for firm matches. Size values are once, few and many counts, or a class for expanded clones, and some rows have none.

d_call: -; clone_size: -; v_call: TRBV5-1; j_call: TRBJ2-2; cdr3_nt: TGCGCCAGCAGCGCCGGAACAGAGAACACCGGGGAGCTGTTTTTT; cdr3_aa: CASSAGTENTGELFF
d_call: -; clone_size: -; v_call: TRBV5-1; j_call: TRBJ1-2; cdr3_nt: TGCGCCAGCAGCCGCCTCGACGGGAGGCCTAACTATGGCTACACCTTC; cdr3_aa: CASSRLDGRPNYGYTF
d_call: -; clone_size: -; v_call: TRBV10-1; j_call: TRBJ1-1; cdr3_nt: TGCGCCAGCAGTGAGGCAGGATTGAACACTGAAGCTTTCTTT; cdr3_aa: CASSEAGLNTEAFF
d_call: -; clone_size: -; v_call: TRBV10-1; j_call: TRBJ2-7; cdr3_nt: TGCGCCAGCAGTGAGTCGAATGATCCAGATCTGATTTACGAGCAGTACTTC; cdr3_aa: CASSESNDPDLIYEQYF
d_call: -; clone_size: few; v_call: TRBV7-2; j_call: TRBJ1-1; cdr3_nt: TGTGCCAGCAGCCCAGCATGGGTCAGGAACACTGAAGCTTTCTTT; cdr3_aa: CASSPAWVRNTEAFF
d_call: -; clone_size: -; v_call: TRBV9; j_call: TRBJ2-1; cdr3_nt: TGTGCCAGCAGCGTAGAGGAAGGTGGCTACAATGAGCAGTTCTTC; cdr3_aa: CASSVEEGGYNEQFF
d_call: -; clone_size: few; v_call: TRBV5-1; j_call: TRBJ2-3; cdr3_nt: TGCGCCAGCAGCCCGGGAGGACAGCATGATACGCAGTATTTT; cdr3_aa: CASSPGGQHDTQYF
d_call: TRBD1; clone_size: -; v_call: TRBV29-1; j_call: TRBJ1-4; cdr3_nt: TGCAGCGTTAAAGAGGGGGCAGGTGAAAAACTGTTTTTT; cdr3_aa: CSVKEGAGEKLFF
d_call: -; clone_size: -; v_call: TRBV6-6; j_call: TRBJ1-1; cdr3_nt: TGTGCCAGCAGTGCCAATCGAAACACTGAAGCTTTCTTT; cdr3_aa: CASSANRNTEAFF
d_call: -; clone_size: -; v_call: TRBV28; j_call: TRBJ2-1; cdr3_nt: TGTGCCAGCAGGATGAAGGCGGGGTCCTACAATGAGCAGTTCTTC; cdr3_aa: CASRMKAGSYNEQFF
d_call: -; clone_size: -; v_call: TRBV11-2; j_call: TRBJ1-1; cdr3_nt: TGTGCCAGCAGCTTATTCCCTCCCGTTGCGAACACTGAAGCTTTCTTT; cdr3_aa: CASSLFPPVANTEAFF
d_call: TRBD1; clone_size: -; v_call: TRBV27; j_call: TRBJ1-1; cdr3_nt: TGTGCCAGCAGACCTCCCAGGGAGGGGGCTGGGACTGAAGCTTTCTTT; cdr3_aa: CASRPPREGAGTEAFF
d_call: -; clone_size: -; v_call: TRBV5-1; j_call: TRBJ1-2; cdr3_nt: TGCGCCAGCAGCTTCGAAAGGCTATATGGCTACACCTTC; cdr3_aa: CASSFERLYGYTF
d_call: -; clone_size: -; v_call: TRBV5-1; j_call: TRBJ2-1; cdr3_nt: TGCGCCAGCAGCTTGGCCGGACAGTCCAATGAGCAGTTCTTC; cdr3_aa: CASSLAGQSNEQFF
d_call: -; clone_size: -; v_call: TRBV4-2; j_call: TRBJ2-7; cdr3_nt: TGTGCCAGCAGCCCCAGGGTAGCGGCCTCTACCCGGGGCGAGCAGTACTTC; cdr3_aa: CASSPRVAASTRGEQYF
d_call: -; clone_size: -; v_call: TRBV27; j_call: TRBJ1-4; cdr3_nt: TGTGCCAGCAGCTACGGGACACTTAATGAAAAACTGTTTTTT; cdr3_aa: CASSYGTLNEKLFF
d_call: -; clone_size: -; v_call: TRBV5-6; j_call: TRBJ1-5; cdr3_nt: TGTGCCAGCAGCTTTTCGACGGGAACTTATAGCAATCAGCCCCAGCATTTT; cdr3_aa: CASSFSTGTYSNQPQHF
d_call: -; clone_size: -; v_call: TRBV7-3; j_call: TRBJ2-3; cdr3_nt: TGTGCCAGCAGCCCGGACAGCTATCGCACAGATACGCAGTATTTT; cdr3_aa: CASSPDSYRTDTQYF
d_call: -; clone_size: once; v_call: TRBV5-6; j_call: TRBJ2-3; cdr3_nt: TGTGCCAGCAGCTTGAGGGGCGGTGGGGATACGCAGTATTTT; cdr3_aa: CASSLRGGGDTQYF
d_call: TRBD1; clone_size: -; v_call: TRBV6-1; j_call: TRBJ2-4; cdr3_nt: TGTGCCGCTAGCCGGGACAGGGGAGCCAAAAACATTCAGTACTTC; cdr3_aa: CAASRDRGAKNIQYF
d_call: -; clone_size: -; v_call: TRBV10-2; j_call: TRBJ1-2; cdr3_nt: TGCGCCAGCAGCCCCCAGGGACAAGTCCCCTCCAACTATGGCTACACCTTC; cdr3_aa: CASSPQGQVPSNYGYTF
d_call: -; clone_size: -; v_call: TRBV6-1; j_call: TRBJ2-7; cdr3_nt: TGTGCCAGCAGTGTGTCAGGGCCGACCGAGCAGTACTTC; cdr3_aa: CASSVSGPTEQYF
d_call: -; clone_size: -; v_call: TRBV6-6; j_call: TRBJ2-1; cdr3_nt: TGTGCCAGAAAGGGACTTACGAATGAGCAGTTCTTC; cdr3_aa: CARKGLTNEQFF
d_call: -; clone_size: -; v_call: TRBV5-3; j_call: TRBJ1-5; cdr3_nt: TGTGCCCGGAATGGGTCAGACGGGGATCAGCCCCAGCATTTT; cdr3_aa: CARNGSDGDQPQHF
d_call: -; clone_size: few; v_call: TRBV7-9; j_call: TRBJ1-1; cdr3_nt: TGTGCCATCGGGGTGAGGGGCACTGAAGCTTTCTTT; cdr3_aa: CAIGVRGTEAFF
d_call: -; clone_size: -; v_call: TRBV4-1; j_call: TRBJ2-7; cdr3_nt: TGCGCCAGCAGCCTCTACGCCGGCCTTTCATCCTACGAGCAGTACTTC; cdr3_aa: CASSLYAGLSSYEQYF
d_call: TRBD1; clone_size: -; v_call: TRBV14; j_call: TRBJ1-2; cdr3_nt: TGTGCCAGCAGCCAACTGACAGGGGGTCCGGATGGCTACACCTTC; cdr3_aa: CASSQLTGGPDGYTF
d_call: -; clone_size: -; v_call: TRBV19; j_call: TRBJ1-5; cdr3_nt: TGTGCCAGTAGTATCGGCAGGGCCGGGGGTCAGCCCCAGCATTTT; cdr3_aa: CASSIGRAGGQPQHF
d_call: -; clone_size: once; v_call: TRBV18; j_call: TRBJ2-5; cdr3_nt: TGTGCCAGCTCACCACCTAACAGTGAAGAGACCCAGTACTTC; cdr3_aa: CASSPPNSEETQYF
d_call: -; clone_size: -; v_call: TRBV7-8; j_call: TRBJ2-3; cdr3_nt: TGTGCCAGCAGCTTAGGGGGGCGTGGAGATACGCAGTATTTT; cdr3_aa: CASSLGGRGDTQYF
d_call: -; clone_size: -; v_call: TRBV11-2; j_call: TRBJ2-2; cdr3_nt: TGTGCCAGCAGCTTAGTTTCCCCAGCGAACACCGGGGAGCTGTTTTTT; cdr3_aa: CASSLVSPANTGELFF
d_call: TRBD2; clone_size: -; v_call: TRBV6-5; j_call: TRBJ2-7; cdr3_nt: TGTGCCAGTCAGGGGGGACTAGCGGGGAGCTACGAGCAGTACTTC; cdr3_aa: CASQGGLAGSYEQYF
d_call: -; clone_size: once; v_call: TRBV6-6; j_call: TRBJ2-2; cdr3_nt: TGTGCCAGCAGTTACGTGTCTTCTACCGGGGAGCTGTTTTTT; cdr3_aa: CASSYVSSTGELFF
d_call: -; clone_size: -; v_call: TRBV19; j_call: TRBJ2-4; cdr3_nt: TGTGCCAGTAACCCGGGAGGGGGCTTAAACATTCAGTACTTC; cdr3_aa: CASNPGGGLNIQYF
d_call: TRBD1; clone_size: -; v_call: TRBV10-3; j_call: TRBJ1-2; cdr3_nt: TGTGCCATCAGTGAGTCAACCGGGACAGGGGTTTCCTATGGCTACACCTTC; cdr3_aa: CAISESTGTGVSYGYTF
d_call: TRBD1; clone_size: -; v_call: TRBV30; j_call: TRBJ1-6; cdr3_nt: TGTGCCTGTAGCCGGATTTATGGGACAGGGGATTCACCCCTCCACTTT; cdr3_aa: CACSRIYGTGDSPLHF
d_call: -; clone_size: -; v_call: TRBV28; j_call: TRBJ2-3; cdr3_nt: TGTGCCAGCAGTTTGGGGGTTGGGGTAGATACGCAGTATTTT; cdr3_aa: CASSLGVGVDTQYF
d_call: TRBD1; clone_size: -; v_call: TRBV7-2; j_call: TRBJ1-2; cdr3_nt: TGTGCCAGCAGCTTAGTCCCGGCGACAGGGTTTGGCTACACCTTC; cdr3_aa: CASSLVPATGFGYTF
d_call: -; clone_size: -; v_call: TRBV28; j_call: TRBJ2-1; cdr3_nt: TGTGCCAGCAGAACCTTTCCGACCAATGAGCAGTTCTTC; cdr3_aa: CASRTFPTNEQFF
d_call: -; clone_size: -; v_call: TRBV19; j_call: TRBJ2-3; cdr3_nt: TGTGCCAGCGGGATCCAGGGAGGTACGGATACGCAGTATTTT; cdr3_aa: CASGIQGGTDTQYF
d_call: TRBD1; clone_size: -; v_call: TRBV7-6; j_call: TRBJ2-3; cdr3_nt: TGTGCCAGCAGCTTAGACCAGGGGGCAGATACGCAGTATTTT; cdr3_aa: CASSLDQGADTQYF
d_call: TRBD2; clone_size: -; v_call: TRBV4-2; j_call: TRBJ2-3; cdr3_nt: TGTGCCAGCAGCCAAGGGGACGCGGGAGGGGAAAATACGCAGTATTTT; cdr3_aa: CASSQGDAGGENTQYF
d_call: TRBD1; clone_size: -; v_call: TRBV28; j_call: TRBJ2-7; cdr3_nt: TGTGCCAGCAGTCTGGGGACAGGGGGCGGCGAGCAGTACTTC; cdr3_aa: CASSLGTGGGEQYF
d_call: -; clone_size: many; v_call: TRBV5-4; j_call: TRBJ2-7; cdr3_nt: TGTGCCAGCAGCTGGGAAAAGGGGTCCTACGAGCAGTACTTC; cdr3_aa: CASSWEKGSYEQYF
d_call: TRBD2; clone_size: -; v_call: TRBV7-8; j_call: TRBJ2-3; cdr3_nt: TGTGCCAGCAGACTAGCGCCTACCACAGATACGCAGTATTTT; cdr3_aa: CASRLAPTTDTQYF
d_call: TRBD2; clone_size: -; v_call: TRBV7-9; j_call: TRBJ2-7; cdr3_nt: TGTGCCAGCAGCTTAGAACTAGCGAAAGCCTCCTACGAGCAGTACTTC; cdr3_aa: CASSLELAKASYEQYF
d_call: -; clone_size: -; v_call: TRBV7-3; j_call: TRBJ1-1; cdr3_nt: TGTGCCAGCAGCTTAAAGGGCAGGGAGGGGACTGAAGCTTTCTTT; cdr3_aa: CASSLKGREGTEAFF
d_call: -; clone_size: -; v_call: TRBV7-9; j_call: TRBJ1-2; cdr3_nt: TGTGCCAGCAGCCCTTTGGGTGAGAAACTGGACTATGGCTACACCTTC; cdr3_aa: CASSPLGEKLDYGYTF
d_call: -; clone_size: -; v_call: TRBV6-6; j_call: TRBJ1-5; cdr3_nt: TGTGCCAGCAGAACCAGGGCAGGGGATCAGCCCCAGCATTTT; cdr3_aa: CASRTRAGDQPQHF
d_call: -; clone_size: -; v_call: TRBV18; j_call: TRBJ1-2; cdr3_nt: TGTGCCAGCTCACCACCGGTCTTCGGCTATGGCTACACCTTC; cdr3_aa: CASSPPVFGYGYTF
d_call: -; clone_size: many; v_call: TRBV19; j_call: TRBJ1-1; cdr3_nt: TGTGCCAGTAGGGCCGGGGGCAGGGCTGAAGCTTTCTTT; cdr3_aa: CASRAGGRAEAFF
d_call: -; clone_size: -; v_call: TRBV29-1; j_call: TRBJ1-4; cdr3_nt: TGCAGCGTTGCAGGGGCTGGAGGTGAAAAACTGTTTTTT; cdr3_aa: CSVAGAGGEKLFF
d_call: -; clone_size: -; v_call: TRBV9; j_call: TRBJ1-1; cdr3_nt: TGTGCCAGCAGCCGAAGTCGGGGAACGAACACTGAAGCTTTCTTT; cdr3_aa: CASSRSRGTNTEAFF
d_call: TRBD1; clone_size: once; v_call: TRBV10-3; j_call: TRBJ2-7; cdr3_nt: TGTGCCATCAGTGAAAGGACAGGGGTCTACGAGCAGTACTTC; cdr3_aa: CAISERTGVYEQYF
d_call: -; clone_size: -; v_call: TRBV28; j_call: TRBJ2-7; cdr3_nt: TGTGCCAGCAGTTTGTCGGCCGGGAGCTCCTACGAGCAGTACTTC; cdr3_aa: CASSLSAGSSYEQYF
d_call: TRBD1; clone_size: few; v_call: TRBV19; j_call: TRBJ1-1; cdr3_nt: TGTGCCAGTAGTAGCCTTCCAGGGGGGAACACTGAAGCTTTCTTT; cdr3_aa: CASSSLPGGNTEAFF
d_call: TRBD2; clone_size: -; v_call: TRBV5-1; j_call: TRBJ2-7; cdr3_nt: TGCGCCAGCAGCACGGATGGCGGGGGGGCGAACGAGCAGTACTTC; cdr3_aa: CASSTDGGGANEQYF
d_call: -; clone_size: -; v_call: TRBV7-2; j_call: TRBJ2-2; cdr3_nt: TGTGCCAGCACCCGAGGGGGGGCAGGGGAGCTGTTTTTT; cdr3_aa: CASTRGGAGELFF
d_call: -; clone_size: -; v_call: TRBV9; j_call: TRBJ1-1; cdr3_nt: TGTGCCAGCAGCGTAGAAGGGACTGAAGCTTTCTTT; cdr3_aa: CASSVEGTEAFF
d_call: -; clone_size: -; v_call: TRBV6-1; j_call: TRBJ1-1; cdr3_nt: TGTGCCAGCAGTGCCCTGGGGGGGGAAGTCATGAACACTGAAGCTTTCTTT; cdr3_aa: CASSALGGEVMNTEAFF